This entry lists 17 T cell receptor beta chains sequenced from one sample in a study of blood T cell repertoires in COVID-19. TCRdb's copy holds only in-frame clones and misses some; the assay was immunoSEQ multiplex PCR. The table includes approximately 64,000 clones, around nine tenths detected once. Material: PBMCs or T cells enriched from blood (not recorded which). Receptor source: a woman in her thirties or forties who had recovered from COVID-19.

A single count supports this clone. The chain combines TRBV7-6 with TRBJ2-1; 7 nucleotides agree with TRBD2. The germline V gene encodes CDR1 SGHVS and CDR2 FNYEAQ. The CDR3 runs 17 residues. The ends lost 1 base at V and 0 bases at J; junction bases unmatched: 6. The CDR3 sequence is CASSLVGGGSSYNEQFF. The CDR3 DNA sequence: TGTGCCAGCAGCTTAGTGGGCGGGGGAAGCTCCTACAATGAGCAGTTCTTC.

The genes are TRBV27 and TRBJ2-5; TRBD2 might be the D (5 bases). Germline CDR1 MNHEY, CDR2 SMNVEV (reference sequence). The CDR3 covers 15 residues. V dropped 6 bases and J dropped 4 bases, with 18 bases sitting between them. CDR3 bases: TGTGCCAGCAGGCTCCTCGGAGGTCCTGGAGAGACCCAGTACTTC. Its translation is CASRLLGGPGETQYF.

In this sample, this clone turned up a few times. The J gene is TRBJ2-7, the V gene TRBV1; TRBD2, the D gene given by the table, was not confirmed from the DNA. TRBV1 is described as a pseudogene. This CDR3 has 20 amino acids. In nucleotides, the CDR3 is TGCACCAGCAGCCAAGAAACGGGAAGGCTAGCGGGGGGTTACTCCTACGAGCAGTACTTC. Protein sequence: CTSSQETGRLAGGYSYEQYF.

The chain links TRBV11-3 to TRBJ2-7, with 7 bases lining up with TRBD2. CDR3 length: 13 amino acids. J was trimmed by 6 bases and V by 6 bases; bases with no gene match: 8. Germline values: CDR1 SGHNT, CDR2 YENEEA. The CDR3, as DNA: TGTGCCAGCAGTTCCCGGCGGGGGAGCGAGCAGTACTTC. Translating gives CASSSRRGSEQYF.

This clone was counted a single time. This sequence joins TRBV6-1 and TRBJ1-5; the D is unclear. Germline CDR1 MNHNS, CDR2 SASEGT. This CDR3 spans 16 amino acids. V was pared by 2 bases and J by 7 bases, with 18 bases between. This CDR3 reads CASSESTSSTGQPQHF. Here the CDR3 DNA reads TGTGCCAGCAGTGAAAGCACTTCCAGTACGGGACAGCCCCAGCATTTT.

In DNA form, the CDR3 reads TGTGCCAGCTCACCGCCCGGGACACTTAACTATGGCTACACCTTC. It translates to CASSPPGTLNYGYTF. The chain has TRBV18 and TRBJ1-2, with D possibly being TRBD1 (6 bases). This CDR3 region has 15 residues. With 3 bases removed from V and 1 base from J, the gap between germline ends came to 12 bases. CDR1 is KGHSH and CDR2 is LQKENI in the germline V gene.

This chain links TRBV2 with TRBJ1-1; TRBD1 matches 7 bases. The germline CDR1 and CDR2 sequences are SNHLY and FYNNEI. The trim removed 6 bases at V and 7 bases at J, leaving 11 bases unmatched. The CDR3 length is 14 residues. CDR3 DNA sequence: TGTGCCAGCAGAGGGGACAGCGGGCGTGGTGAAGCTTTCTTT. It yields the protein CASRGDSGRGEAFF.

V gene TRBV19 combines with J gene TRBJ1-1; D is undetermined. The germline V gene encodes CDR1 LNHDA and CDR2 SQIVND (reference sequence). Trimming took off 6 bases at V and 6 bases at J, with 8 bases between the two ends. This CDR3 spans 11 amino acids. CDR3 sequence: CASSRRAEAFF. In DNA form, the CDR3 reads TGTGCCAGTAGCCGGCGGGCTGAAGCTTTCTTT.

The chain is built from TRBV5-1 and TRBJ2-2; the D is unclear. V was clipped by 0 bases and J by 2 bases, with 8 bases between them. Germline V lookup: CDR1 SGHRS, CDR2 YFSETQ. The CDR3 contains 15 residues. CDR3 residues: CASSLGFSNTGELFF. Written as DNA, the CDR3 is TGCGCCAGCAGCTTGGGTTTCTCTAACACCGGGGAGCTGTTTTTT.

This chain links TRBV5-1 with TRBJ2-5; a weak D match, TRBD1 (6 bases). Deletions cut 4 bases from V and 2 bases from J, with 9 bases between. The CDR3 spans 13 residues. Germline lookup yields CDR1 SGHRS and CDR2 YFSETQ. CDR3 coding DNA: TGCGCCAGCAGCGGGGGCCCACAAGAGACCCAGTACTTC. Its translation: CASSGGPQETQYF.

The rearrangement joins TRBV5-1 to TRBJ1-6, with a possible D match to TRBD1 (5 bases). The CDR3 has 15 amino acids. The germline gives CDR1 SGHRS, CDR2 YFSETQ. Trimming cost V 0 bases and J 6 bases, with 10 bases left between them. This chain's CDR3 is CASSLGGVGNSPLHF. Here the CDR3 DNA reads TGCGCCAGCAGCTTGGGGGGGGTGGGTAATTCACCCCTCCACTTT.

The chain recombines TRBV28 with TRBJ2-1; D possibly corresponds to TRBD1 (5 bases). Germline V gene sequence: CDR1 MDHEN, CDR2 SYDVKM. This CDR3 spans 14 amino acids. With 2 bases removed from V and 1 base from J, the gap between germline ends came to 6 bases. CDR3 protein: CASSLKGSYNEQFF. The CDR3, as DNA: TGTGCCAGCAGTTTAAAGGGGTCCTACAATGAGCAGTTCTTC.

The chain carries TRBV5-4 and TRBJ2-3, with 9 bases that match TRBD2. V lost 1 base, J lost 1 base, and 4 bases stayed unmatched. The CDR3 covers 16 residues. Germline V lookup: CDR1 SGHNT, CDR2 YYREEE (reference sequence). The CDR3 is CASSLRIAGGTDTQYF. The CDR3 coding sequence is TGTGCCAGCAGCTTGAGGATAGCGGGGGGCACAGATACGCAGTATTTT.

The chain uses TRBV5-4 and TRBJ2-7, with 8 bases lining up with TRBD1. CDR1 and CDR2 from the germline V gene are SGHNT and YYREEE (reference sequence). This CDR3 region has 13 residues. V lost 9 bases and J lost 3; bases outside the gene matches: 8. The CDR3 reads CATGDRLGYEQYF. In DNA, the CDR3 is TGTGCCACCGGGGACAGGTTAGGCTACGAGCAGTACTTC.

This sequence joins TRBV6-5 and TRBJ2-3; 9 nucleotides match TRBD2. Germline V gives CDR1 MNHEY, CDR2 SVGAGI. This CDR3 contains 14 residues. The trim removed 8 bases at V and 3 bases at J, leaving 6 bases unmatched. The CDR3 region is CASLPGLATDTQYF. CDR3 bases: TGTGCCAGCCTTCCGGGACTAGCAACAGATACGCAGTATTTT.

Details on this clone: At one of its ends the junction is not consistent with the germline gene, which may arise from a read error. The gene calls are TRBV29-1 and TRBJ1-2; D perhaps matches TRBD1 (6 bases). Germline CDR1 reads SQVTM; CDR2 reads ANQGSEA. The CDR3 runs 15 residues. This CDR3 is CSVEDLGARGQTSSF. The CDR3, as DNA: TGCAGCGTTGAAGATCTGGGGGCCAGGGGTCAAACCTCCTCCTTC.

The rearrangement links TRBV10-3 to TRBJ1-2; possible D gene TRBD1, 5 bases. V was pared by 9 bases and J by 8 bases, with 22 bases between. The V gene's germline CDR1 is ENHRY and CDR2 SYGVKD. CDR3 length: 14 amino acids. For the CDR3, the DNA is TGTGCCATGAGGGGAGGAGGGCCCGGAGGAGGCTACACCTTC. Its protein is CAMRGGGPGGGYTF.